Following are 30 T cell receptor beta chains from one sample sequenced in a study of blood T cell repertoires in COVID-19. TCRdb keeps only in-frame clones here, not all; method: immunoSEQ multiplex PCR. The table lists 110,000 or so clones, nearly 90% of them singletons. Sample: peripheral blood. The source of these receptors is a woman in her 70s who had recovered from COVID-19.

This chain uses TRBV6-5 with TRBJ2-7; the D gene is possibly TRBD1 (5 bases). CDR1 is MNHEY, CDR2 SVGAGI, per germline. This CDR3 has 15 residues. V lost 6 bases and J lost 6, with 21 bases in between. CDR3 DNA sequence: TGTGCCAGCAGGAAGTCAGGGCCCCCCTACGGCGAGCAGTACTTC. Translation gives CASRKSGPPYGEQYF.

This clone occurred once. This chain uses TRBV12-3 or TRBV12-4 with TRBJ2-5; TRBD2 agrees at 7 bases. V was pared by 4 bases and J by 2 bases, with 1 base of the junction left unmatched. This CDR3 has 13 amino acids. The CDR3 DNA follows: TGTGCCAGCAGTTGGGGGGGACAAGAGACCCAGTACTTC. This sequence encodes CASSWGGQETQYF.

V is TRBV19 and J is TRBJ1-2; tentative D call: TRBD1 (6 bases). The germline gives CDR1 LNHDA, CDR2 SQIVND (reference sequence). This CDR3 contains 15 residues. Trimming shortened V by 4 bases and J by 4 bases, and 16 bases separated the two germline ends. CDR3 protein: CASSTRSMDSYGYTF. The DNA for the CDR3 is TGTGCCAGTAGTACAAGGTCAATGGACAGCTATGGCTACACCTTC. The complete variable domain, with remaining parts taken from reference TRBV19 and TRBJ1-2, reads DGGITQSPKYLFRKEGQNVTLSCEQNLNHDAMYWYRQDPGQGLRLIYYSQIVNDFQKGDIAEGYSVSREKKESFPLTVTSAQKNPTAFYLCASSTRSMDSYGYTFGSGTRLTVV.

The V call is TRBV4-3, the J call TRBJ2-7; 12 positions match TRBD2. V trimming: 1 base; J trimming: 3 bases; junction bases outside the gene matches: 13. Germline CDR1 reads LGHNA; CDR2 reads YSLEER. The CDR3 length is 19 residues. The CDR3 is CASSQVGGLGLAGGYEQYF. The CDR3 DNA is TGCGCCAGCAGCCAAGTGGGGGGATTGGGACTAGCGGGCGGCTACGAGCAGTACTTC.

This rearrangement joins TRBV28 to TRBJ2-6; a possible D gene is TRBD1 (6 bases). Germline V CDR1 and CDR2: MDHEN, SYDVKM. With 6 bases removed from V and 2 bases from J, the gap between germline ends came to 17 bases. The CDR3 is 17 amino acids. The CDR3 here is CASSRAYGTTGANVLTF. The CDR3 region has the DNA TGTGCCAGCAGCCGGGCCTACGGGACAACTGGGGCCAACGTCCTGACTTTC.

V and J are TRBV7-8 and TRBJ2-1; possible D gene TRBD2, 6 bases. This CDR3 spans 13 amino acids. The V end was cut by 5 bases, the J end by 9 bases, with 14 bases between. CDR1 is SGHVS, CDR2 FQNEAQ, per germline. This CDR3 reads CASSRGGRTEQFF. CDR3 in DNA: TGTGCCAGCAGCCGTGGGGGGAGGACTGAGCAGTTCTTC. Together with reference TRBV7-8 and TRBJ2-1, the CDR3 gives the full variable domain: GAGVSQSPRYKVAKRGQDVALRCDPISGHVSLFWYQQALGQGPEFLTYFQNEAQLDKSGLPSDRFFAERPEGSVSTLKIQRTQQEDSAVYLCASSRGGRTEQFFGPGTRLTVL.

The chain joins TRBV4-1 to TRBJ2-7; 9 positions agree with TRBD2. V lost 1 base, J lost 3 bases, and 4 bases stayed unmatched. Per germline, CDR1 MGHRA and CDR2 YSYEKL. The CDR3 extends over 15 amino acids. The DNA for the CDR3 is TGCGCCAGCAGCCAAGGCGGGGGGGCGGACTACGAGCAGTACTTC. This translates into CASSQGGGADYEQYF.

The chain is built from TRBV9 and TRBJ1-3; no clear D. The germline CDR1 and CDR2 sequences are SGDLS and YYNGEE. CDR3 length: 13 residues. The V end lost 4 bases, the J end lost 0 bases, and 5 bases lay between the germline ends. CDR3 nucleotide sequence: TGTGCCAGCAGCCACAGCTCTGGAAACACCATATATTTT. Its translation: CASSHSSGNTIYF.

The chain links TRBV30 to TRBJ1-2; 7 positions match TRBD1. From germline, CDR1 is GTSNPN and CDR2 SVGIG (reference sequence). Germline trimming cut 5 bases from V and 4 bases from J; bases unmatched to any gene: 7. The CDR3 loop spans 13 amino acids. CDR3 in amino acids: CAWGDRQFYGYTF. CDR3 nucleotides: TGTGCCTGGGGGGACAGACAATTCTATGGCTACACCTTC. The full variable domain, rest sourced from reference TRBV30 and TRBJ1-2, is SQTIHQWPATLVQPVGSPLSLECTVEGTSNPNLYWYRQAAGRGLQLLFYSVGIGQISSEVPQNLSASRPQDRQFILSSKKLLLSDSGFYLCAWGDRQFYGYTFGSGTRLTVV.

The chain is built from TRBV4-3 and TRBJ2-1; 9 nucleotides match TRBD2. Germline-derived CDR1 and CDR2 are LGHNA and YSLEER. CDR3 length: 16 amino acids. The V gene end was trimmed by 4 bases and the J gene end by 0 bases; junction bases not matched to a gene: 4. CDR3: CASSLLAGSSYNEQFF. The CDR3 DNA is TGCGCCAGCAGCCTTCTAGCGGGGAGCTCCTACAATGAGCAGTTCTTC.

J is TRBJ1-1 and V is TRBV5-1; no firm D call. From germline, CDR1 is SGHRS and CDR2 YFSETQ. This CDR3 spans 13 amino acids. Trimming took 0 bases from V and 5 from J, leaving 8 bases between them. CDR3 nucleotides: TGCGCCAGCAGCTTGGGCCAAGAGACTGAAGCTTTCTTT. This sequence encodes CASSLGQETEAFF.

This rearrangement joins TRBV7-9 to TRBJ1-2; 8 bases match TRBD1. The V segment lost 5 bases and the J segment 8 bases; nucleotides outside the gene matches: 7. Germline lookup yields CDR1 SEHNR and CDR2 FQNEAQ (reference sequence). The CDR3 is 13 residues long. The CDR3 sequence: CASSAQGDWGYTF. CDR3 sequence (DNA): TGTGCCAGCAGCGCACAGGGGGACTGGGGCTACACCTTC.

This sequence joins TRBV27 and TRBJ1-1; TRBD1 matches 7 bases. This CDR3 has 14 residues. The germline CDR1 and CDR2 sequences are MNHEY and SMNVEV (reference sequence). J was trimmed by 0 bases and V by 6 bases; bases with no gene match: 4. The CDR3 bases are TGTGCCAGCAGAGAGACAGGGCTGAACACTGAAGCTTTCTTT. It codes for CASRETGLNTEAFF.

The chain uses TRBV4-3 and TRBJ2-7; 9 bases line up with TRBD1. This CDR3 is built from 15 residues. The V gene end was trimmed by 3 bases and the J gene end by 2 bases; junction bases not matched to a gene: 5. The V gene's germline CDR1 is LGHNA and CDR2 YSLEER. The CDR3 spells CASSHRQGGAYEQYF. The DNA of the CDR3 is TGCGCCAGCAGCCACCGACAGGGGGGGGCCTACGAGCAGTACTTC.

The chain joins TRBV30 to TRBJ1-3; D perhaps matches TRBD1 (5 bases). CDR1 is GTSNPN, CDR2 SVGIG, per germline (reference sequence). Trimming took 1 base from V and 3 from J, leaving 7 bases between them. The CDR3 is 13 amino acids. CDR3 amino acids: CAWSEGNGNTIYF. CDR3 sequence (DNA): TGTGCCTGGAGTGAGGGGAATGGAAACACCATATATTTT. Filled out from reference TRBV30 and TRBJ1-3, the complete variable domain reads SQTIHQWPATLVQPVGSPLSLECTVEGTSNPNLYWYRQAAGRGLQLLFYSVGIGQISSEVPQNLSASRPQDRQFILSSKKLLLSDSGFYLCAWSEGNGNTIYFGEGSWLTVV.

This rearrangement joins TRBV19 to TRBJ1-2; D gene uncertain. In germline, CDR1 is LNHDA, CDR2 SQIVND (reference sequence). The CDR3 totals 11 residues. V was shortened by 6 bases and J by 2 bases, with 4 bases between the two germline ends. The CDR3 loop reads CASRENYGYTF. CDR3 in DNA: TGTGCCAGTAGGGAGAACTATGGCTACACCTTC. The variable domain in full, completed from reference TRBV19 and TRBJ1-2, reads DGGITQSPKYLFRKEGQNVTLSCEQNLNHDAMYWYRQDPGQGLRLIYYSQIVNDFQKGDIAEGYSVSREKKESFPLTVTSAQKNPTAFYLCASRENYGYTFGSGTRLTVV.

The chain couples TRBV20-1 to TRBJ2-3; TRBD2 matches at 7 bases. Germline V lookup: CDR1 DFQATT, CDR2 SNEGSKA (reference sequence). The CDR3 totals 13 residues. The V segment lost 3 bases and the J segment 4 bases; nucleotides outside the gene matches: 4. CDR3 sequence: CSASTRGADTQYF. Here the CDR3 DNA reads TGCAGTGCTAGTACCCGGGGGGCAGATACGCAGTATTTT.

CDR3: CASSLSGALPYGYTF. For the CDR3, the DNA is TGTGCCAGCAGTTTGTCAGGGGCTCTTCCCTATGGCTACACCTTC. This chain uses TRBV28 with TRBJ1-2; D may be TRBD1 (6 bases). The CDR3 consists of 15 residues. CDR1 and CDR2 from the germline V gene are MDHEN and SYDVKM. Trimming stripped 3 bases from V and 4 bases from J, with 15 bases between.

The chain carries TRBV5-6 and TRBJ2-7; TRBD2 matches 11 bases. The CDR3 loop spans 12 amino acids. Germline CDR1 is SGHDT and CDR2 is YYEEEE. V shed 5 bases and J 6 bases; nucleotides not matched to a gene: 1. This CDR3 is CASRTSGSEQYF. The CDR3 bases are TGTGCCAGCAGAACTAGCGGGAGCGAGCAGTACTTC.

This chain uses TRBV24-1 with TRBJ2-2; 8 bases align to TRBD1. Per germline, CDR1 KGHDR and CDR2 SFDVKD. The CDR3 consists of 16 residues. V lost 3 bases to trimming and J lost 1 base; unmatched junction nucleotides: 3. The CDR3 coding sequence is TGTGCCACCAGTGATCTCGGACAGGGGAACACCGGGGAGCTGTTTTTT. This gives the protein CATSDLGQGNTGELFF.

CDR3 sequence reads: CASSLEGGYGYTF. DNA for the CDR3: TGTGCCAGCAGTTTGGAGGGCGGCTATGGCTACACCTTC. This rearrangement joins TRBV28 to TRBJ1-2; D not certain. Germline lookup yields CDR1 MDHEN and CDR2 SYDVKM. This CDR3 has 13 amino acids. The V end was cut by 3 bases, the J end by 4 bases, with 9 bases between.

The chain employs TRBV5-1 and TRBJ2-2; 12 nucleotides line up with TRBD2. V gave up 4 bases and J gave up 6 bases; unmatched junction bases: 4. Germline values: CDR1 SGHRS, CDR2 YFSETQ. The CDR3 contains 15 residues. For the CDR3, the DNA is TGCGCCAGCAGCCTGGGACTAGCGGGCGCCGGGGAGCTGTTTTTT. Amino acid sequence: CASSLGLAGAGELFF.

The chain joins TRBV7-9 to TRBJ2-2; D ambiguous. CDR3 length equals 11 residues. V lost 4 bases to trimming and J lost 7 bases, with 4 bases between them. Per the germline V gene, CDR1 is SEHNR and CDR2 is FQNEAQ (reference sequence). In DNA form, the CDR3 reads TGTGCCAGCAGCTCGCGCGGGGAGCTGTTTTTT. Its protein product is CASSSRGELFF.

The CDR3 DNA reads TGTGCCAGCAGCCCTTTAGCGGGGCCTGGGGGCGAGCAGTACTTC. It yields the protein CASSPLAGPGGEQYF. This chain connects TRBV5-6 to TRBJ2-7, with 8 bases identical to TRBD2. V lost 4 bases to trimming and J lost 6 bases; unmatched junction nucleotides: 12. The CDR3 loop spans 15 amino acids. Per germline, CDR1 SGHDT and CDR2 YYEEEE.

The J gene is TRBJ1-1, the V gene TRBV4-3; 8 bases align to TRBD1. The CDR3 has 15 amino acids. The germline V gene encodes CDR1 LGHNA and CDR2 YSLEER. V shed 4 bases, J shed 1 base, and the junction held 5 bases outside the gene matches. CDR3 DNA sequence: TGCGCCAGCAGCCGTGACAGGGGACCGAACACTGAAGCTTTCTTT. Amino acid sequence: CASSRDRGPNTEAFF.

In DNA form, the CDR3 reads TGCAGCGTTGAGGAAGGACGAGAGGGAGAGACCCAGTACTTC. Amino acid sequence: CSVEEGREGETQYF. This chain connects TRBV29-1 to TRBJ2-5; D is possibly TRBD2 (5 bases). The CDR3 loop spans 14 amino acids. V was pared by 3 bases and J by 4 bases, with 15 bases between. Germline values: CDR1 SQVTM, CDR2 ANQGSEA.

This chain uses TRBV24-1 with TRBJ2-7; 9 bases are a match to TRBD1. The CDR3 sequence is 19 residues long. Losses at the gene ends were 4 bases for V and 3 bases for J; bases not matched to a gene: 18. Germline CDR1 reads KGHDR; CDR2 reads SFDVKD. CDR3 in DNA: TGTGCCACCAGTGAGCCGGACAGGGGACCCCCCCCCGAGAACTACGAGCAGTACTTC. Amino acids: CATSEPDRGPPPENYEQYF.

The rearrangement links TRBV7-2 to TRBJ2-3, with 8 bases lining up with TRBD2. V dropped 5 bases and J dropped 1; count of bases not matched to a gene: 2. This CDR3 spans 14 amino acids. Germline V lookup: CDR1 SGHTA, CDR2 FQGNSA. CDR3 amino acids: CASSRGGRTDTQYF. CDR3 coding DNA: TGTGCCAGCAGCCGGGGGGGCCGCACAGATACGCAGTATTTT.

The chain couples TRBV19 to TRBJ2-7, with D perhaps TRBD2 (6 bases). Trimming took off 6 bases at V and 2 bases at J, with 17 bases between the two ends. CDR1 LNHDA and CDR2 SQIVND come from the germline V gene (reference sequence). This CDR3 region has 15 residues. CDR3 coding DNA: TGTGCCAGTAGCCCCCGGGGCGGGACCCCCTACGAGCAGTACTTC. As protein: CASSPRGGTPYEQYF.

The rearrangement joins TRBV20-1 to TRBJ2-2; D not certain. V dropped 6 bases and J dropped 5 bases, with 7 bases sitting between them. The CDR3 loop spans 11 amino acids. Germline CDR1 and CDR2: DFQATT and SNEGSKA (reference sequence). This CDR3 reads CSAARTGELFF. CDR3 DNA sequence: TGCAGTGCCGCGAGAACCGGGGAGCTGTTTTTT.